This T cell receptor beta chain is drawn from a study of CD8 T cells in Susac syndrome. The RNA input was roughly 0.45 to 1 ug, and it was reverse transcribed with random hexamers. MiXCR was run by TCRdb on the immunoSEQ multiplex PCR reads, yielding one entry per CDR3 protein. The sample records about 430,000 distinct CDR3 sequences, more than 80% being singletons. The ends lost 5 bases at V and 0 bases at J; junction bases unmatched: 8. CDR3 length: 17 residues. The V gene is TRBV12-3 or TRBV12-4, the J gene TRBJ2-1, with TRBD1 matching 9 bases. The material sequenced was CD8+ T cells from PBMCs. This sequence was found in a human donor with multiple sclerosis. The CDR3 region has the DNA TGTGCCAGCAGTCCGGACCGGGACAGGGACTCCTACAATGAGCAGTTCTTC. Amino acids: CASSPDRDRDSYNEQFF.